Below are 31 T cell receptor beta chains sequenced from a single sample in a study of blood T cell repertoires in COVID-19. Only in-frame clones appear in the TCRdb table, and some are missing; sequencing was by immunoSEQ multiplex PCR. The table lists some 250,000 clones, 88% of them singletons. Specimen: peripheral blood. These receptors came from a woman aged 40-49 years who had recovered from COVID-19.

The chain uses TRBV11-2 and TRBJ2-1, with D unclear. Germline V gene lookup returns CDR1 SGHAT and CDR2 FQNNGV. The CDR3 has 13 amino acids. V lost 7 bases, J lost 3 bases, and 10 bases lay in between. CDR3: CASTLTSYNEQFF. The CDR3 DNA reads TGTGCCAGCACCTTGACAAGCTACAATGAGCAGTTCTTC.

This clone turned up a few times. The chain employs TRBV7-2 and TRBJ2-2, with D uncertain. CDR3 length: 15 residues. Trimming shortened V by 1 base and J by 4 bases, and 10 bases separated the two germline ends. Germline V lookup: CDR1 SGHTA, CDR2 FQGNSA. CDR3 sequence reads: CASSLVGYPTGELFF. The CDR3 DNA reads TGTGCCAGCAGCTTAGTGGGCTACCCCACCGGGGAGCTGTTTTTT.

The genes are TRBV30 and TRBJ2-5; 7 bases match TRBD1. CDR1 is GTSNPN and CDR2 is SVGIG in the germline V gene (reference sequence). After removal of 1 base from V and 7 bases from J, the junction contained 6 bases not matched to a gene. The CDR3 consists of 13 residues. The CDR3 nucleotides read TGTGCCTGGAGTGGGCAGGGGGTGGTGACCCAGTACTTC. This encodes CAWSGQGVVTQYF.

V usage is TRBV5-4 and J usage is TRBJ2-7; maybe TRBD1 (7 bases). The CDR3 runs 15 residues. Germline loops: CDR1 SGHNT, CDR2 YYREEE (reference sequence). Trimming stripped 4 bases from V and 3 bases from J, with 17 bases between. The CDR3 reads CASSPQGQGGYEQYF. The CDR3, as DNA: TGTGCCAGCAGCCCCCAGGGCCAGGGGGGCTACGAGCAGTACTTC.

The rearrangement links TRBV7-2 to TRBJ2-7; perhaps TRBD1 as D (6 bases). Between the trimmed V and J ends, which lost 4 bases and 4 bases, there was a span of 8 bases. CDR1 SGHTA and CDR2 FQGNSA come from the germline V gene. The CDR3 runs 12 residues. The CDR3 loop is CASSSRGYEQYF. The CDR3 DNA reads TGTGCCAGCAGCTCAAGGGGGTACGAGCAGTACTTC.

The rearrangement joins TRBV6-2 or TRBV6-3 to TRBJ2-5; 7 bases line up with TRBD2. This CDR3 is built from 13 residues. With 6 bases clipped from V and 7 bases from J, the junction kept 8 bases outside the gene matches. CDR1 and CDR2 (germline): MNHEY, SVGEGT. The DNA for the CDR3 is TGTGCCAGCAGCCCTGGACCGGGGGGGACCCAGTACTTC. It codes for CASSPGPGGTQYF.

The rearrangement uses TRBV6-6 and TRBJ2-1, with TRBD1 matching 12 bases. This CDR3 is 16 amino acids long. The trim removed 10 bases at V and 6 bases at J, leaving 13 bases unmatched. Germline values: CDR1 MNHNY, CDR2 SVGAGI (reference sequence). The CDR3 bases are TGTGCCAAACCGGGACAGGGGGCGGGTATTGCCAATGAGCAGTTCTTC. It translates to CAKPGQGAGIANEQFF.

The V gene is TRBV4-1, the J gene TRBJ2-1; TRBD2 matches at 10 bases. J was trimmed by 5 bases and V by 4 bases; bases with no gene match: 5. Germline loops: CDR1 MGHRA, CDR2 YSYEKL. This CDR3 has 15 amino acids. CDR3 nucleotide sequence: TGCGCCAGCAGCCGAGGGACTAGCGACCACAATGAGCAGTTCTTC. Residues: CASSRGTSDHNEQFF.

The V call is TRBV3-1 (or the pseudogene TRBV3-2), the J call TRBJ1-2, with TRBD1 as a possible D gene (6 bases). V dropped 6 bases and J dropped 2 bases, with 10 bases sitting between them. Germline V gene data show CDR1 as LGHDT and CDR2 as YNNKEL (reference sequence). This CDR3 has 13 residues. CDR3 sequence (DNA): TGTGCCAGCAGGACACAGGGAAACTATGGCTACACCTTC. Protein product: CASRTQGNYGYTF.

The V and J genes are TRBV7-8 and TRBJ1-6, with D possibly matching TRBD1 (5 bases). The CDR3 spans 14 residues. In germline, CDR1 is SGHVS, CDR2 FQNEAQ. The V and J ends lost 2 bases and 7 bases respectively, with 9 bases between them. The CDR3 nucleotides read TGTGCCAGCAGCTTACGGGAGGGGAATTCACCCCTCCACTTT. It encodes CASSLREGNSPLHF.

The chain uses TRBV7-8 and TRBJ1-4; maybe TRBD1 (6 bases). The V gene's germline CDR1 is SGHVS and CDR2 FQNEAQ. The ends were cut back, 4 bases at V and 8 bases at J, with 20 bases in the middle. The CDR3 has 16 residues. CDR3 bases: TGTGCCAGCAGCTCCCTGGGGGCGGCCCCTGGGGAAAAACTGTTTTTT. It encodes CASSSLGAAPGEKLFF.

This clone was picked up one time. Other DNA sequences within the sample encode an identical CDR3. This sequence joins TRBV10-2 and TRBJ2-7; D possibly corresponds to TRBD2 (5 bases). V shed 2 bases and J shed 6 bases, with 5 bases lying between them. Germline CDR1 is WSHSY and CDR2 is SAAADI. There are 11 residues in the CDR3. As DNA, the CDR3 is TGCGCCAGCAGTGAGGGAGGCGAGCAGTACGTC. Translation gives CASSEGGEQYV.

The rearrangement links TRBV5-1 to TRBJ1-1; D perhaps matches TRBD1 (5 bases). Deletions cut 5 bases from V and 4 bases from J, with 12 bases between. The CDR3 extends over 13 amino acids. Germline CDR1 reads SGHRS; CDR2 reads YFSETQ. CDR3 coding DNA: TGCGCCAGCAGGTCAGGAGGGGCCACTGAAGCTTTCTTT. This translates into CASRSGGATEAFF.

The chain employs TRBV6-2 or TRBV6-3 and TRBJ2-1, with 11 nucleotides matching TRBD2. V trimming: 2 bases; J trimming: 7 bases; junction bases outside the gene matches: 10. Germline assignment: CDR1 MNHEY and CDR2 SVGEGT. CDR3 length: 17 amino acids. CDR3 residues: CASSYEVLAGGGNEQFF. The CDR3 DNA reads as TGTGCCAGCAGTTACGAGGTCCTAGCGGGGGGAGGTAATGAGCAGTTCTTC.

This sequence joins TRBV7-2 and TRBJ2-1, with 7 bases that match TRBD2. This CDR3 has 12 residues. Germline V CDR1 and CDR2: SGHTA, FQGNSA. With 8 bases clipped from V and 8 bases from J, the junction kept 6 bases outside the gene matches. The CDR3 here is CASGRALDEQFF. The CDR3 DNA is TGTGCCAGCGGGAGGGCCTTGGATGAGCAGTTCTTC.

The chain has TRBV13 and TRBJ1-1; D may be TRBD1 (6 bases). Trimming left V 4 bases short and J 7 bases short, with 13 bases between. The CDR3 is made up of 13 amino acids. The germline CDR1 and CDR2 sequences are PRHDT and FYEKMQ (reference sequence). The CDR3 DNA sequence: TGTGCCAGCAGCTCGCGCCCAGGGGTTGAAGCTTTCTTT. Protein product: CASSSRPGVEAFF.

This chain connects TRBV5-6 to TRBJ2-7; tentative D call: TRBD2 (5 bases). The V end lost 4 bases, the J end lost 7 bases, and 12 bases lay between the germline ends. CDR3 size: 12 residues. Germline lookup yields CDR1 SGHDT and CDR2 YYEEEE. The CDR3 here is CASSPGRGEQYF. CDR3 in DNA: TGTGCCAGCAGCCCGGGCCGAGGGGAGCAGTACTTC.

This chain uses TRBV11-3 with TRBJ2-3; 7 bases are a match to TRBD2. The CDR3 runs 16 residues. V lost 5 bases, J lost 4 bases, and 12 bases stayed unmatched. CDR1 is SGHNT and CDR2 is YENEEA in the germline V gene. Here the CDR3 reads CASSPPGLAVSDTQYF. Here the CDR3 DNA reads TGTGCCAGCAGCCCCCCGGGGCTAGCGGTCTCAGATACGCAGTATTTT.

This chain uses TRBV30 with TRBJ1-3, with 8 bases aligning to TRBD1. The germline CDR1 and CDR2 sequences are GTSNPN and SVGIG (reference sequence). The CDR3 loop spans 15 amino acids. Losses at the gene ends were 2 bases for V and 4 bases for J; bases not matched to a gene: 7. In DNA, the CDR3 is TGTGCCTGGAGTTCCTCAGGGGGCGGAGGAAACACCATATATTTT. It codes for CAWSSSGGGGNTIYF. Combining the CDR3 with reference TRBV30 and TRBJ1-3 gives the whole variable domain SQTIHQWPATLVQPVGSPLSLECTVEGTSNPNLYWYRQAAGRGLQLLFYSVGIGQISSEVPQNLSASRPQDRQFILSSKKLLLSDSGFYLCAWSSSGGGGNTIYFGEGSWLTVV.

In this sample, this clone turned up once. The chain employs TRBV24-1 and TRBJ2-1, with TRBD2 as a possible D gene (6 bases). This CDR3 has 14 amino acids. Trimming left V 5 bases short and J 0 bases short, with 7 bases between. CDR1 is KGHDR and CDR2 is SFDVKD in the germline V gene. The DNA for the CDR3 is TGTGCCACCAGTGCGGAGGGCTCCTACAATGAGCAGTTCTTC. Translating gives CATSAEGSYNEQFF.

This clone was picked up one time. The chain employs TRBV21-1 and TRBJ2-5; whether TRBD2, the table's D call, matches the DNA was not checked. TRBV21-1 represents a pseudogene. This CDR3 spans 16 amino acids. The CDR3: CASSRLFTEHQETQYF. The DNA for the CDR3 is TGTGCCAGCAGCCGTCTGTTTACCGAGCACCAAGAGACCCAGTACTTC.

The CDR3 protein is CSVVPNRGNTEAFF. Here the CDR3 DNA reads TGCAGCGTTGTCCCAAACAGGGGGAACACTGAAGCTTTCTTT. The gene calls are TRBV29-1 and TRBJ1-1; 7 nucleotides align to TRBD1. V lost 4 bases to trimming and J lost 1 base; unmatched junction nucleotides: 6. Germline CDR1 reads SQVTM; CDR2 reads ANQGSEA. The CDR3 sequence is 14 residues long.

The chain has TRBV7-9 and TRBJ1-2, with unresolved D. The CDR3 length is 12 residues. From germline, CDR1 is SEHNR and CDR2 FQNEAQ (reference sequence). The germline V and J ends were trimmed by 7 bases and 8 bases, with 14 bases remaining between them. The CDR3 DNA sequence: TGTGCCAGCACCTTCGGGGTAGAAGGCTACACCTTC. Encoded protein: CASTFGVEGYTF. Together with reference TRBV7-9 and TRBJ1-2, the CDR3 gives the full variable domain: DTGVSQNPRHKITKRGQNVTFRCDPISEHNRLYWYRQTLGQGPEFLTYFQNEAQLEKSRLLSDRFSAERPKGSFSTLEIQRTEQGDSAMYLCASTFGVEGYTFGSGTRLTVV.

This chain links TRBV6-5 with TRBJ2-2, with 8 positions matching TRBD1. Germline V gene lookup returns CDR1 MNHEY and CDR2 SVGAGI. This CDR3 spans 15 amino acids. J was trimmed by 4 bases and V by 10 bases; bases with no gene match: 11. CDR3 bases: TGTGCCACCCAAAGCCAGGACAGGGCCACCGGGGAGCTGTTTTTT. As protein: CATQSQDRATGELFF.

The V and J genes are TRBV19 and TRBJ1-2; 8 nucleotides agree with TRBD1. This CDR3 has 14 residues. Germline V gene lookup returns CDR1 LNHDA and CDR2 SQIVND (reference sequence). V shed 6 bases, J shed 3 bases, and the junction held 6 bases outside the gene matches. CDR3 amino acids: CASRLTGAHYGYTF. DNA of the CDR3: TGTGCCAGTAGGCTGACAGGGGCCCACTATGGCTACACCTTC.

A few counts support this clone. Other DNA sequences of this sample code for an identical CDR3. The CDR3 nucleotides are TGTGCCTGGAGTGTACTGGGGGGCACTGAAGCTTTCTTT. It yields the protein CAWSVLGGTEAFF. The chain carries TRBV30 and TRBJ1-1; D might be TRBD1 (5 bases). The germline gives CDR1 GTSNPN, CDR2 SVGIG (reference sequence). CDR3 length equals 13 residues. Trimming removed 0 bases at V and 4 bases at J, with 9 bases between.

This chain links TRBV30 with TRBJ1-6; TRBD1 is a possible D gene (5 bases). Trimming left V 5 bases short and J 7 bases short, with 6 bases between. The length of the CDR3 is 11 residues. Per germline, CDR1 GTSNPN and CDR2 SVGIG (reference sequence). The CDR3 loop is CAWRTNSPLHF. CDR3 DNA sequence: TGTGCCTGGCGGACAAATTCACCCCTCCACTTT.

The gene calls are TRBV9 and TRBJ2-1, with a tentative D call TRBD2 (6 bases). From germline, CDR1 is SGDLS and CDR2 YYNGEE. The CDR3 is 15 residues long. V lost 0 bases and J 4 bases, leaving 11 bases between the germline ends. Written as DNA, the CDR3 is TGTGCCAGCAGCGTAGGTGAGGGACTTTACAATGAGCAGTTCTTC. This encodes CASSVGEGLYNEQFF. Using reference TRBV9 and TRBJ2-1 for the parts outside the CDR3, the full variable domain is DSGVTQTPKHLITATGQRVTLRCSPRSGDLSVYWYQQSLDQGLQFLIQYYNGEERAKGNILERFSAQQFPDLHSELNLSSLELGDSALYFCASSVGEGLYNEQFFGPGTRLTVL.

Comments on this clone: In the same sample, other DNA sequences code for this CDR3. The J gene is TRBJ1-2, the V gene TRBV27, with D maybe TRBD1 (6 bases). V was trimmed by 6 bases and J by 8 bases, leaving 16 bases between them. Germline CDR1 reads MNHEY; CDR2 reads SMNVEV (reference sequence). CDR3 length: 13 amino acids. This CDR3 is CASSLGGARGYTF. As DNA, the CDR3 is TGTGCCAGCAGCCTAGGGGGGGCGCGGGGCTACACCTTC.

J is TRBJ1-1 and V is TRBV18, with D unresolved. Germline CDR1 is KGHSH and CDR2 is LQKENI. Trimming pared 3 bases from V and 0 bases from J, leaving 5 bases between. The CDR3 covers 13 residues. CDR3 in amino acids: CASSPQVNTEAFF. DNA of the CDR3: TGTGCCAGCTCACCCCAGGTGAACACTGAAGCTTTCTTT.

V and J are TRBV4-2 and TRBJ1-1, with D unresolved. The V gene's germline CDR1 is LGHNA and CDR2 YNFKEQ. V was clipped by 0 bases and J by 6 bases, with 11 bases between them. The CDR3 has 14 residues. The CDR3 is CASSQEGVSSEAFF. CDR3 coding DNA: TGTGCCAGCAGCCAAGAGGGCGTTAGTTCTGAAGCTTTCTTT.